This TCR beta chain was recovered during a study of T cell responses to AZD1222 COVID-19 vaccine. This CDR3 region has 14 residues. Per germline, CDR1 SGHTA and CDR2 FQGNSA. V dropped 4 bases and J dropped 1 base, with 10 bases sitting between them. The table came from immunoSEQ multiplex PCR; TCRdb's copy has only in-frame clones and leaves some out. Of some 120,000 clones listed, 70% to 90% are singletons. With regard to this clone: The antigen is unknown.

Study conclusions and caveats: Vaccine-associated CD4 TCRs spanned spike, dominant at 160-218 and 743-854. In all cases, repertoires were sampled only after the peak T cell response. Donors skewed white British and female; clonal diversity was possibly underestimated. Increases in Spike-specific TCR breadth and depth were seen after two AZD1222 doses.

The chain couples TRBV7-2 to TRBJ2-5, with a tentative D call TRBD2 (7 bases). The clonotype was recovered from an adult in good health. Sequenced material: peripheral blood, taken on day 0 of MenACWY control vaccination. CDR3 residues: CASSSRGAQETQYF. The CDR3 DNA sequence: TGTGCCAGCAGCTCCCGGGGGGCCCAAGAGACCCAGTACTTC.